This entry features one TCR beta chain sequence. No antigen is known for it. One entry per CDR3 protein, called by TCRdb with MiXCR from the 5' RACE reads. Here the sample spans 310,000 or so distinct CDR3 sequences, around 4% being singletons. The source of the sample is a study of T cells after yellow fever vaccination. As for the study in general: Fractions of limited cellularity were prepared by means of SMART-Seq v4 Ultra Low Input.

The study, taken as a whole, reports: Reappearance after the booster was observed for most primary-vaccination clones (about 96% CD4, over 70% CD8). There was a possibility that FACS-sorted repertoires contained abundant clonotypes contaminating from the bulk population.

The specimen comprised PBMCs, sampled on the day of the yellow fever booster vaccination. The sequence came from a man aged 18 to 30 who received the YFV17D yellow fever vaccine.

The CDR3 protein is CASSFRLAGGTDTQYF. DNA for the CDR3: TGTGCCAGCAGCTTTAGACTAGCGGGGGGCACAGATACGCAGTATTTT. The chain couples TRBV7-2 to TRBJ2-3; 12 nucleotides align to TRBD2. The CDR3 sequence is 16 residues long. CDR1 is SGHTA, CDR2 FQGNSA, per germline. V was pared by 3 bases and J by 1 base, with 2 bases of the junction left unmatched.